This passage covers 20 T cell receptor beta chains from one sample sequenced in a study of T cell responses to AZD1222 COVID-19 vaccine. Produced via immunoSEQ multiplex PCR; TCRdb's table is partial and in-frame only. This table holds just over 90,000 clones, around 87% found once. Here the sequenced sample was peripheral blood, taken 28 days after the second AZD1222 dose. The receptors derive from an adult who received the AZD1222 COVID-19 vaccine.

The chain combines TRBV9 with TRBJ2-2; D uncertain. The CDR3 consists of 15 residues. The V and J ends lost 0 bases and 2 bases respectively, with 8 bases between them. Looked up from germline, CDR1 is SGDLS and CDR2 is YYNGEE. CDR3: CASSVGQINTGELFF. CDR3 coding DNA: TGTGCCAGCAGCGTAGGGCAAATTAACACCGGGGAGCTGTTTTTT.

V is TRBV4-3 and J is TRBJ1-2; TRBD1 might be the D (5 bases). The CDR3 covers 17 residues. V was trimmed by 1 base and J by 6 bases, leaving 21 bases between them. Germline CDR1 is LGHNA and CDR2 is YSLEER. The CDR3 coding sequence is TGCGCCAGCAGCCAAGTTATTGGGGTAGGGGTACAGAATGGCTACACCTTC. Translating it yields CASSQVIGVGVQNGYTF.

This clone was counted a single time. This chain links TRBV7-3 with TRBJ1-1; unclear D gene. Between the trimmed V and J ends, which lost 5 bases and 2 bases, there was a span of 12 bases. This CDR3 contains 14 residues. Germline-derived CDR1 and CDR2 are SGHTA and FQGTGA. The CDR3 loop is CASSLGGINTEAFF. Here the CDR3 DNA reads TGTGCCAGCAGCCTGGGAGGAATTAACACTGAAGCTTTCTTT.

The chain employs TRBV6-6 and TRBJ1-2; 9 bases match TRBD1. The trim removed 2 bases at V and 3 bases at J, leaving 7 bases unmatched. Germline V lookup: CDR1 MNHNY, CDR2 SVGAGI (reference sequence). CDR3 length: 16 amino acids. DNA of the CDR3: TGTGCCAGCAGTTACCCCGGGACAGGGAACGACTATGGCTACACCTTC. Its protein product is CASSYPGTGNDYGYTF.

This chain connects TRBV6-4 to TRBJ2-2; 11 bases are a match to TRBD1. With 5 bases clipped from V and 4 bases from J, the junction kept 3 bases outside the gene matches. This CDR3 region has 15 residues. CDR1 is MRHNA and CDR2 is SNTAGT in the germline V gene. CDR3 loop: CASSSGTGGTGELFF. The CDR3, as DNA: TGTGCCAGCAGTTCCGGGACAGGGGGCACCGGGGAGCTGTTTTTT.

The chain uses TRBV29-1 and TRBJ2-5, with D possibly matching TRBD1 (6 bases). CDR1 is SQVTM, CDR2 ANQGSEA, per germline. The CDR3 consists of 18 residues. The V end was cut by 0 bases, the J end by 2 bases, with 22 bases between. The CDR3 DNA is TGCAGCGTTGAAGATCTAGTAAGCACCCAGGGGTCACAAGAGACCCAGTACTTC. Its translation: CSVEDLVSTQGSQETQYF.

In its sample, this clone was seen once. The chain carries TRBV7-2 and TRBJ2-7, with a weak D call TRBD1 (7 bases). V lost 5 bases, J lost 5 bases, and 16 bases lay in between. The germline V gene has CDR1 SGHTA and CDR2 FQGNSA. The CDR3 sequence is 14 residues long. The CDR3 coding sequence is TGTGCCAGCAGCCCCCAGGGGGGAGCAGACGAGCAGTACTTC. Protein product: CASSPQGGADEQYF.

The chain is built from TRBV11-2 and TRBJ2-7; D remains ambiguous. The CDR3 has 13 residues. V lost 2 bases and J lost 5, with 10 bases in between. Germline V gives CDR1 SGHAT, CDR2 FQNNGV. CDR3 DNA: TGTGCCAGCAGCTTAAACAGCGCTAACGAGCAGTACTTC. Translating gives CASSLNSANEQYF.

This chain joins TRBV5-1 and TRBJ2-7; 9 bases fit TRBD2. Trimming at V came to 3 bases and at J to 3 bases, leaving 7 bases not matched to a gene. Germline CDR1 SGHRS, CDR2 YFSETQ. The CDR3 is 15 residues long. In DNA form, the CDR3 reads TGCGCCAGCAGCTCTCAAGCGGGGGGAGTCTACGAGCAGTACTTC. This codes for CASSSQAGGVYEQYF.

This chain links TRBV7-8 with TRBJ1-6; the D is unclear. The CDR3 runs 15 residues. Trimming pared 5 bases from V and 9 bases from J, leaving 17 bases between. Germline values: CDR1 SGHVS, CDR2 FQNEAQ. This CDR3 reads CASSRTDPRASPLHF. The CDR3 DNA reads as TGTGCCAGCAGCCGGACGGACCCCCGGGCTTCACCCCTCCACTTT. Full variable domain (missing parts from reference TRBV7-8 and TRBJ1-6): GAGVSQSPRYKVAKRGQDVALRCDPISGHVSLFWYQQALGQGPEFLTYFQNEAQLDKSGLPSDRFFAERPEGSVSTLKIQRTQQEDSAVYLCASSRTDPRASPLHFGNGTRLTVT.

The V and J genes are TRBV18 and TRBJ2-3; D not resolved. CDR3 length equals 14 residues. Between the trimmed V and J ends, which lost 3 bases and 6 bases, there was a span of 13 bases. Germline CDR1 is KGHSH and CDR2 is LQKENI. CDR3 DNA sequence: TGTGCCAGCTCACCCTCCGGCGACACGGATACGCAGTATTTT. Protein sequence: CASSPSGDTDTQYF. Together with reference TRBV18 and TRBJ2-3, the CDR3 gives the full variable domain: NAGVMQNPRHLVRRRGQEARLRCSPMKGHSHVYWYRQLPEEGLKFMVYLQKENIIDESGMPKERFSAEFPKEGPSILRIQQVVRGDSAAYFCASSPSGDTDTQYFGPGTRLTVL.

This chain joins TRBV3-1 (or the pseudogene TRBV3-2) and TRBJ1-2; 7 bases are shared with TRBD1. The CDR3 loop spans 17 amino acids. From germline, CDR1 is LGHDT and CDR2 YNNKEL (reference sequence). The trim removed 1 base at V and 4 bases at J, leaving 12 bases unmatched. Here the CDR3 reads CASSQVLNRGKSYGYTF. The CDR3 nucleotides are TGTGCCAGCAGCCAAGTCCTCAACAGGGGAAAGAGCTATGGCTACACCTTC.

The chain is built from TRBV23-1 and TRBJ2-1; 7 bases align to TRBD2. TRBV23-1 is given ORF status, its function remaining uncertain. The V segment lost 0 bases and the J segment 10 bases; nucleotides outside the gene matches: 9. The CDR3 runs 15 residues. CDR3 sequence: CASSQSGGTHGEQFF. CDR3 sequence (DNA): TGCGCCAGCAGTCAATCGGGGGGGACGCATGGGGAGCAGTTCTTC.

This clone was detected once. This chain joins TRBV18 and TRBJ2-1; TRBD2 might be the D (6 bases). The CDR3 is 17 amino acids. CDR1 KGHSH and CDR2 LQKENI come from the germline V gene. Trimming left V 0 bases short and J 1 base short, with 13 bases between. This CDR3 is CASSPPGLTRSYNEQFF. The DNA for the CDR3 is TGTGCCAGCTCACCACCGGGTCTGACTAGATCCTACAATGAGCAGTTCTTC.

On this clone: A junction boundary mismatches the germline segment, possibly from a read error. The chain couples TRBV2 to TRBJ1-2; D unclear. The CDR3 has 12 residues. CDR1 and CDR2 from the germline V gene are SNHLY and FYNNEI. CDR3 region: CASNEDYYGYTF. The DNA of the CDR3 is TGTGCCAGCAATGAAGATTACTATGGCTACACCTTC. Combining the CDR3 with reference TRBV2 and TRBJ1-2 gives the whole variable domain EPEVTQTPSHQVTQMGQEVILRCVPISNHLYFYWYRQILGQKVEFLVSFYNNEISEKSEIFDDQFSVERPDGSNFTLKIRSTKLEDSAMYFCASNEDYYGYTFGSGTRLTVV.

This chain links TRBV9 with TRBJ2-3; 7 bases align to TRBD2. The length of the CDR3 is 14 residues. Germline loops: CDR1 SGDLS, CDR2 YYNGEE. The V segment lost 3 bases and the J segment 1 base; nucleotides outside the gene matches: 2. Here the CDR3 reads CASSERGRTDTQYF. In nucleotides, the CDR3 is TGTGCCAGCAGCGAGCGGGGACGCACAGATACGCAGTATTTT.

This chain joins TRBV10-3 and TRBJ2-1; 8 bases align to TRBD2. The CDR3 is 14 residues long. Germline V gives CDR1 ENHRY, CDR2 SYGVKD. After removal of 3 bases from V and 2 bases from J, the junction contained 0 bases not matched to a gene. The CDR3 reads CAISEAGAYNEQFF. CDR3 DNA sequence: TGTGCCATCAGTGAAGCGGGGGCCTACAATGAGCAGTTCTTC.

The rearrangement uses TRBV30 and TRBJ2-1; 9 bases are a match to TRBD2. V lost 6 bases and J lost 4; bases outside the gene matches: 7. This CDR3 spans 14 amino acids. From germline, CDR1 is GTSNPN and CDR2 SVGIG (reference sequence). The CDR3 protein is CACPLAGSYNEQFF. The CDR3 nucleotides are TGTGCCTGCCCCCTAGCGGGATCTTACAATGAGCAGTTCTTC.

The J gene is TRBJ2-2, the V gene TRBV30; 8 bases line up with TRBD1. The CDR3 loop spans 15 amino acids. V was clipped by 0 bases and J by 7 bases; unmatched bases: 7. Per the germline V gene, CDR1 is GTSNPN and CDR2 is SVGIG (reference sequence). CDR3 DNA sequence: TGTGCCTGGAGTGTACGACAGGGGATGGTCGGGGAGCTGTTTTTT. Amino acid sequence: CAWSVRQGMVGELFF.

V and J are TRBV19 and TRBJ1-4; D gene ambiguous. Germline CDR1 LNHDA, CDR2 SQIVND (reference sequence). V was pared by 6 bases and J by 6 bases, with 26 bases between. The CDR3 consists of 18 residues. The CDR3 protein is CASSPSDQIRREYEKLFF. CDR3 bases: TGTGCCAGTAGCCCCTCGGACCAGATCAGGCGGGAATATGAAAAACTGTTTTTT.